This TCR beta chain emerged from a study of cytomegalovirus exposure and HLA in healthy donors. The study, taken as a whole, reports: The authors enumerated 150 to 200 TCR beta chains as linked to cytomegalovirus.

The CDR3 loop spans 16 amino acids. The V end was cut by 0 bases, the J end by 9 bases, with 17 bases between. CDR1 and CDR2 (germline): LGHNA, YSLEER. Researchers ran the PCR with 60 Vbeta and 13 Jbeta primers. Measured with immunoSEQ multiplex PCR; TCRdb has only the in-frame clones, and not every one. The table records more than 150,000 clones, just under 80% of them present only once. With respect to this clone: Its antigen is unknown.

The V call is TRBV4-3, the J call TRBJ2-2, with D perhaps TRBD2 (5 bases). This clonotype was obtained from a woman aged 45 to 65 in good health and CMV-seropositive. Source material: PBMCs. CDR3 sequence reads: CASSQDGLGSGRELFF. The CDR3 bases are TGCGCCAGCAGCCAAGATGGATTAGGATCCGGGAGGGAGCTGTTTTTT.